The 27 T cell receptor beta chains reported below all come from one sample, sequenced in a study of shared clonotypes between healthy human individuals. Profiled with immunoSEQ multiplex PCR; TCRdb holds only in-frame clones, not every one. This table has about 1 million clones, about 75% appearing once. Sequenced: memory CD4+ T cells sorted from blood. Subset described: CD45RA-negative fraction. Receptors were obtained from a man aged 18 to 30 in good health.

The rearrangement joins TRBV5-1 to TRBJ1-2; 7 nucleotides align to TRBD1. The CDR3 spans 14 residues. Germline-derived CDR1 and CDR2 are SGHRS and YFSETQ. V trimming: 0 bases; J trimming: 6 bases; junction bases outside the gene matches: 5. CDR3 protein: CASSLDRGSDGYTF. CDR3 coding DNA: TGCGCCAGCAGCTTGGACAGGGGATCAGATGGCTACACCTTC.

The genes are TRBV29-1 and TRBJ2-5, with D perhaps matching TRBD1 or TRBD2 (5 bases each). Deletions cut 0 bases from V and 0 bases from J, with 11 bases between. This CDR3 is built from 15 residues. Germline-derived CDR1 and CDR2 are SQVTM and ANQGSEA. CDR3 nucleotides: TGCAGCGTTGAAGATTCGGGACGGCACCAAGAGACCCAGTACTTC. Encoded protein: CSVEDSGRHQETQYF.

Here the CDR3 DNA reads TGTGCCAGCAGCGCGCGCCCTAGCGGGAGGGCCCTTGGCGAGCAGTACTTC. Translation: CASSARPSGRALGEQYF. This chain uses TRBV13 with TRBJ2-7; 12 bases agree with TRBD2. This CDR3 has 17 residues. Per germline, CDR1 PRHDT and CDR2 FYEKMQ (reference sequence). Trimming removed 5 bases from V and 6 bases from J; junction bases left unmatched: 14.

This clone was observed once. V gene TRBV2 combines with J gene TRBJ2-7; 7 bases fit TRBD1. From germline, CDR1 is SNHLY and CDR2 FYNNEI. This CDR3 region has 12 residues. Trimming cost V 7 bases and J 4 bases; bases outside gene matches: 4. This chain's CDR3 is CASKDRLYEQYF. CDR3 sequence (DNA): TGTGCCAGCAAGGACAGGTTGTACGAGCAGTACTTC.

V is TRBV2 and J is TRBJ2-4; TRBD2 matches at 7 bases. J was trimmed by 0 bases and V by 6 bases; bases with no gene match: 5. This CDR3 comprises 15 residues. Germline assignment: CDR1 SNHLY and CDR2 FYNNEI. As DNA, the CDR3 is TGTGCCAGCAGACTAGCGTACGCAGCCAAAAACATTCAGTACTTC. As protein: CASRLAYAAKNIQYF.

The V call is TRBV4-1, the J call TRBJ1-1; no reliable D call. Germline V CDR1 and CDR2: MGHRA, YSYEKL. The CDR3 contains 13 residues. Trimming took off 0 bases at V and 5 bases at J, with 7 bases between the two ends. The CDR3 loop reads CASSQDRRTEAFF. In nucleotides, the CDR3 is TGCGCCAGCAGCCAAGATAGGAGGACTGAAGCTTTCTTT.

Only a few counts were recorded for this clone. The chain recombines TRBV7-2 with TRBJ2-3; D uncertain. Looked up from germline, CDR1 is SGHTA and CDR2 is FQGNSA. The CDR3 covers 13 residues. V gave up 3 bases and J gave up 0 bases, with 4 bases separating them. For the CDR3, the DNA is TGTGCCAGCAGCTTTCCTAGCACAGATACGCAGTATTTT. The encoded protein is CASSFPSTDTQYF. Complete variable domain (other parts from reference TRBV7-2 and TRBJ2-3): GAGVSQSPSNKVTEKGKDVELRCDPISGHTALYWYRQSLGQGLEFLIYFQGNSAPDKSGLPSDRFSAERTGGSVSTLTIQRTQQEDSAVYLCASSFPSTDTQYFGPGTRLTVL.

The chain uses TRBV19 and TRBJ2-7; possibly TRBD2 for D (6 bases). Germline-derived CDR1 and CDR2 are LNHDA and SQIVND (reference sequence). This CDR3 spans 13 amino acids. V was trimmed by 2 bases and J by 4 bases, leaving 9 bases between them. CDR3 loop: CASSIREFYEQYF. In DNA, the CDR3 is TGTGCCAGTAGTATACGGGAGTTTTACGAGCAGTACTTC.

The chain carries TRBV18 and TRBJ2-6; D ambiguous. CDR1 and CDR2 (germline): KGHSH, LQKENI. V lost 0 bases and J 0 bases, leaving 12 bases between the germline ends. This CDR3 spans 18 amino acids. The CDR3 loop reads CASSPPQAPISGANVLTF. The CDR3 DNA sequence: TGTGCCAGCTCACCACCGCAAGCACCAATCTCTGGGGCCAACGTCCTGACTTTC. The whole variable domain, filled in from reference TRBV18 and TRBJ2-6, reads NAGVMQNPRHLVRRRGQEARLRCSPMKGHSHVYWYRQLPEEGLKFMVYLQKENIIDESGMPKERFSAEFPKEGPSILRIQQVVRGDSAAYFCASSPPQAPISGANVLTFGAGSRLTVL.

CDR3 loop: CATSTRDRAAYEQYF. For the CDR3, the DNA is TGTGCCACCAGCACAAGAGACAGGGCGGCCTACGAGCAGTACTTC. The V and J genes are TRBV15 and TRBJ2-7; 7 nucleotides match TRBD1. The ends lost 4 bases at V and 2 bases at J; junction bases unmatched: 8. Looked up from germline, CDR1 is LNHNV and CDR2 is YYDKDF (reference sequence). The CDR3 is made up of 15 amino acids.

For the CDR3, the DNA is TGTGCCAGCAGCTTAAACACCCCTGGGACAGCTACAACTAATGAAAAACTGTTTTTT. Translation: CASSLNTPGTATTNEKLFF. The V and J genes are TRBV5-5 and TRBJ1-4; TRBD1 agrees at 7 bases. V dropped 2 bases and J dropped 0; count of bases not matched to a gene: 13. This CDR3 has 19 amino acids. Germline loops: CDR1 SGHKS, CDR2 YYEKEE (reference sequence).

The chain has TRBV6-5 and TRBJ1-3; D gene unclear. This CDR3 contains 12 residues. Germline assignment: CDR1 MNHEY and CDR2 SVGAGI. The V gene lost 5 bases and the J gene lost 2 bases, with 4 bases spanning the gap. The CDR3 loop is CASSDPGNTIYF. As DNA, the CDR3 is TGTGCCAGCAGTGATCCTGGAAACACCATATATTTT.

J is TRBJ2-2 and V is TRBV4-3; TRBD1 aligns across 7 bases. The CDR3 has 16 residues. The germline V gene has CDR1 LGHNA and CDR2 YSLEER. Trimming cost V 0 bases and J 4 bases; bases outside gene matches: 5. The CDR3 region has the DNA TGCGCCAGCAGCCAAGATCAGGGGGAGTTCACCGGGGAGCTGTTTTTT. Its translation is CASSQDQGEFTGELFF.

The V and J genes are TRBV7-2 and TRBJ2-3, with 12 bases matching TRBD1. With V trimmed by 5 bases and J by 5 bases, 8 bases remained unmatched. Germline lookup yields CDR1 SGHTA and CDR2 FQGNSA. This CDR3 comprises 16 residues. CDR3 in amino acids: CASSLVGTGGVDTQYF. In DNA form, the CDR3 reads TGTGCCAGCAGCCTCGTAGGGACAGGGGGCGTAGATACGCAGTATTTT.

This chain connects TRBV6-5 to TRBJ1-5; D possibly corresponds to TRBD1 (6 bases). With 6 bases removed from V and 3 bases from J, the gap between germline ends came to 12 bases. CDR3 size: 14 residues. From germline, CDR1 is MNHEY and CDR2 SVGAGI. CDR3 sequence: CASRQDSSNQPQHF. DNA of the CDR3: TGTGCCAGCAGGCAGGACAGTTCCAATCAGCCCCAGCATTTT.

The rearrangement links TRBV5-1 to TRBJ2-4, with D perhaps matching TRBD1 (5 bases). The germline V and J ends were trimmed by 3 bases and 0 bases, with 10 bases remaining between them. This CDR3 contains 15 residues. The germline gives CDR1 SGHRS, CDR2 YFSETQ. CDR3 in DNA: TGCGCCAGCAGCTGGGGCGGCCTAGCCAAAAACATTCAGTACTTC. This sequence encodes CASSWGGLAKNIQYF.

This sequence joins TRBV4-3 and TRBJ1-2; D is unresolved. Trimming took off 1 base at V and 1 base at J, with 7 bases between the two ends. Looked up from germline, CDR1 is LGHNA and CDR2 is YSLEER. This CDR3 contains 14 residues. The CDR3 is CASSQGGFNYGYTF. CDR3 sequence (DNA): TGCGCCAGCAGCCAAGGTGGATTTAACTATGGCTACACCTTC.

The table lists this clone with many counts. This specimen includes other DNA sequences encoding the same CDR3. The CDR3, as DNA: TGTGCCAGCAGCTTGAGCGGGGGCACAGATACGCAGTATTTT. This codes for CASSLSGGTDTQYF. J is TRBJ2-3 and V is TRBV5-6; 7 positions agree with TRBD2. Germline CDR1 is SGHDT and CDR2 is YYEEEE. The CDR3 runs 14 residues. Trimming removed 1 base from V and 1 base from J; junction bases left unmatched: 0.

The sample holds a few counts of this clone. The rearrangement links TRBV10-1 to TRBJ1-1, with D possibly being TRBD1 (5 bases). The V and J ends lost 5 bases and 8 bases respectively, with 15 bases between them. CDR3 size: 13 residues. Germline V gene sequence: CDR1 WNHNN, CDR2 SYGVQD (reference sequence). CDR3 in DNA: TGCGCCAGCAGTCCCGGGGCCGACTGGGAAGCTTTCTTT. Encoded protein: CASSPGADWEAFF.

The chain uses TRBV5-4 and TRBJ2-1; 10 nucleotides agree with TRBD1. The ends lost 5 bases at V and 6 bases at J; junction bases unmatched: 5. The V gene's germline CDR1 is SGHNT and CDR2 YYREEE (reference sequence). The CDR3 runs to 14 residues. For the CDR3, the DNA is TGTGCCAGCAGTGACAGGGGGCAGGTCAATGAGCAGTTCTTC. Residues: CASSDRGQVNEQFF.

The chain has TRBV28 and TRBJ2-5; 9 bases map to TRBD1. The CDR3 extends over 16 amino acids. Germline CDR1 and CDR2: MDHEN and SYDVKM. V gave up 5 bases and J gave up 4 bases; unmatched junction bases: 11. The CDR3 DNA sequence: TGTGCCAGCAGTCTTGGGACAGGGAGTTTGGGAGAGACCCAGTACTTC. The encoded protein is CASSLGTGSLGETQYF.

The V and J genes are TRBV28 and TRBJ2-3; D not resolved. Trimming cost V 6 bases and J 6 bases, with 10 bases left between them. The CDR3 is 12 residues long. Germline CDR1 MDHEN, CDR2 SYDVKM. The CDR3 sequence: CASRAAPDTQYF. CDR3 in DNA: TGTGCCAGCAGGGCAGCGCCCGATACGCAGTATTTT.

This clone was seen a single time. The chain carries TRBV19 and TRBJ1-5, with TRBD1 matching over 7 bases. In germline, CDR1 is LNHDA, CDR2 SQIVND (reference sequence). The CDR3 runs 15 residues. After removal of 6 bases from V and 2 bases from J, the junction contained 7 bases not matched to a gene. The CDR3 DNA reads as TGTGCCAGTAGAAAAGACAGGGAGGGCAATCAGCCCCAGCATTTT. Residues: CASRKDREGNQPQHF.

This clone was picked up a small number of times. V gene TRBV5-1 combines with J gene TRBJ2-7; 15 nucleotides align to TRBD2. Germline values: CDR1 SGHRS, CDR2 YFSETQ. J lost 7 bases, V lost 3 bases, and 11 bases had no gene match. The CDR3 is 17 amino acids. The CDR3 nucleotides read TGCGCCAGCAGCTCGACCCTTCCGGGACTAGCGGGAGGAGAGCAGTACTTC. Translation gives CASSSTLPGLAGGEQYF. The whole variable domain, filled in from reference TRBV5-1 and TRBJ2-7, reads KAGVTQTPRYLIKTRGQQVTLSCSPISGHRSVSWYQQTPGQGLQFLFEYFSETQRNKGNFPGRFSGRQFSNSRSEMNVSTLELGDSALYLCASSSTLPGLAGGEQYFGPGTRLTVT.

V usage is TRBV4-2 and J usage is TRBJ2-7, with D tentatively TRBD1 (5 bases). Per germline, CDR1 LGHNA and CDR2 YNFKEQ. V lost 0 bases and J lost 4, with 13 bases in between. This CDR3 has 15 residues. As DNA, the CDR3 is TGTGCCAGCAGCCAAGAAATGAGACAGCCTTACGAGCAGTACTTC. Its translation is CASSQEMRQPYEQYF.

The chain uses TRBV13 and TRBJ2-7; 11 bases fit TRBD2. This CDR3 has 16 amino acids. With 0 bases clipped from V and 3 bases from J, the junction kept 4 bases outside the gene matches. Germline assignment: CDR1 PRHDT and CDR2 FYEKMQ (reference sequence). The CDR3 nucleotides read TGTGCCAGCAGCTTAGGACTAGCGGGAGTCATCTACGAGCAGTACTTC. Translation gives CASSLGLAGVIYEQYF.

This clone was detected once. This chain joins TRBV7-2 and TRBJ2-7; unclear D gene. The CDR3 has 14 residues. Deletions cut 1 base from V and 1 base from J, with 8 bases between. The germline V gene has CDR1 SGHTA and CDR2 FQGNSA. CDR3 region: CASSLGVTSYEQYF. The CDR3 nucleotides read TGTGCCAGCAGCTTAGGAGTCACATCCTACGAGCAGTACTTC.